The 26 T cell receptor beta chains below all came from one sample that was sequenced in a study of T cell repertoires in cytomegalovirus infection. TCRdb itself ran the reads through MiXCR, one entry per CDR3 protein. This table has some 500,000 distinct CDR3 sequences, approximately 40% appearing once. Antigens for these TCRs are unknown. Here the sequenced sample was cultured PBMCs, taken from culture after CMV antigen stimulation. The origin of the receptors is a human donor in good health (CMV status not recorded). Some clones in this sample may be carry-over from other donors' samples.

This clonotype turned up a few times. The chain has TRBV11-2 and TRBJ1-5, with TRBD1 matching over 8 bases. With 5 bases clipped from V and 6 bases from J, the junction kept 9 bases outside the gene matches. Germline loops: CDR1 SGHAT, CDR2 FQNNGV. The CDR3 loop spans 15 amino acids. The DNA for the CDR3 is TGTGCCAGCAGCCTAGGGACAGGCGATGGTCAGCCCCAGCATTTT. It encodes CASSLGTGDGQPQHF.

V is TRBV18 and J is TRBJ1-1, with 7 nucleotides matching TRBD1. The CDR3 consists of 14 residues. The V segment lost 6 bases and the J segment 4 bases; nucleotides outside the gene matches: 8. Germline values: CDR1 KGHSH, CDR2 LQKENI. CDR3 sequence: CASSTTGTSTEAFF. The DNA for the CDR3 is TGTGCCAGCTCCACGACAGGGACTTCCACTGAAGCTTTCTTT.

The genes are TRBV7-2 and TRBJ2-3; 10 bases agree with TRBD2. CDR3 length: 15 residues. Trimming took 8 bases from V and 6 from J; bases not matched to a gene: 11. Germline V lookup: CDR1 SGHTA, CDR2 FQGNSA. The CDR3 coding sequence is TGTGCCAGCGGCCGGTCTAGCGGGGGAGAGGATACGCAGTATTTT. Translated: CASGRSSGGEDTQYF.

The chain is built from TRBV24-1 and TRBJ2-5; D may be TRBD1 or TRBD2 (5 bases each). Trimming pared 10 bases from V and 2 bases from J, leaving 16 bases between. Germline CDR1 KGHDR, CDR2 SFDVKD. The CDR3 runs to 14 residues. The CDR3 DNA is TGTGCCACGGGAAACCGGGACCAACAAGAGACCCAGTACTTC. This encodes CATGNRDQQETQYF.

This clonotype has only a few counts. The genes are TRBV27 and TRBJ1-1; D ambiguous. Per germline, CDR1 MNHEY and CDR2 SMNVEV (reference sequence). CDR3 length: 14 residues. V was trimmed by 3 bases and J by 1 base, leaving 9 bases between them. The CDR3 coding sequence is TGTGCCAGCAGTTTGCGGGCCCAGAACACTGAAGCTTTCTTT. As protein: CASSLRAQNTEAFF.

The genes are TRBV20-1 and TRBJ2-7; 11 positions agree with TRBD1. The CDR3 runs 21 residues. Germline CDR1 reads DFQATT; CDR2 reads SNEGSKA (reference sequence). V trimming: 3 bases; J trimming: 5 bases; junction bases outside the gene matches: 27. The CDR3 region is CSASPRGTGQGEKLGVDEQYF. The CDR3 DNA is TGCAGTGCTAGCCCGAGGGGTACGGGACAGGGGGAGAAGTTGGGGGTGGACGAGCAGTACTTC.

The chain couples TRBV7-2 to TRBJ2-3; TRBD1 is a possible D gene (6 bases). The CDR3 covers 14 residues. V was clipped by 5 bases and J by 3 bases, with 12 bases between them. Germline CDR1 SGHTA, CDR2 FQGNSA. CDR3 in DNA: TGTGCCAGCAGCCCTGTGAGGGGGACAGATACGCAGTATTTT. Protein: CASSPVRGTDTQYF.

The chain employs TRBV20-1 and TRBJ2-7; D is uncertain. Between the trimmed V and J ends, which lost 4 bases and 3 bases, there was a span of 13 bases. CDR3 length equals 13 residues. CDR1 and CDR2 (germline): DFQATT, SNEGSKA (reference sequence). The CDR3 DNA follows: TGCAGTGCTATCCGGGCCTCCTACTACGAGCAGTACTTC. This gives the protein CSAIRASYYEQYF.

The J gene is TRBJ2-1, the V gene TRBV6-8; 10 bases are shared with TRBD2. Germline assignment: CDR1 MNHGY and CDR2 SAAAGT. V lost 4 bases to trimming and J lost 5 bases; unmatched junction nucleotides: 5. This CDR3 contains 15 residues. The CDR3 loop is CASSWITSGNNEQFF. CDR3 bases: TGTGCCAGCAGTTGGATAACTAGCGGGAACAATGAGCAGTTCTTC.

This clonotype came up many times. The CDR3 coding sequence is TGTGCCAGCAGCTCACCTGGCGGGAGGGGTCGGGTTACGCAGTATTTT. This gives the protein CASSSPGGRGRVTQYF. The chain employs TRBV7-2 and TRBJ2-3; the match to TRBD2 covers 9 bases. This CDR3 is built from 16 residues. CDR1 is SGHTA, CDR2 FQGNSA, per germline. The V segment lost 4 bases and the J segment 8 bases; nucleotides outside the gene matches: 13.

This clonotype appeared a single time. V usage is TRBV2 and J usage is TRBJ2-7; possible D gene TRBD2, 5 bases. Between the trimmed V and J ends, which lost 6 bases and 7 bases, there was a span of 16 bases. This CDR3 is 13 amino acids long. CDR1 and CDR2 (germline): SNHLY, FYNNEI. Here the CDR3 DNA reads TGTGCCAGCAGGGAGGATGCGCGTGCAGAGCAGTACTTC. This codes for CASREDARAEQYF.

This clonotype was seen a handful of times. CDR3 sequence reads: CASSREQGYGYTF. Written as DNA, the CDR3 is TGTGCCAGCAGCCGAGAACAGGGCTATGGCTACACCTTC. The chain uses TRBV5-4 and TRBJ1-2; D is perhaps TRBD1 (6 bases). The CDR3 spans 13 residues. Germline CDR1 reads SGHNT; CDR2 reads YYREEE (reference sequence). V lost 4 bases to trimming and J lost 4 bases, with 11 bases between them.

V and J are TRBV6-1 and TRBJ2-5; tentatively, D is TRBD1 (5 bases). This CDR3 contains 14 residues. V was clipped by 2 bases and J by 1 base, with 8 bases between them. Looked up from germline, CDR1 is MNHNS and CDR2 is SASEGT. CDR3 protein: CASSEMTVQETQYF. The CDR3 DNA reads TGTGCCAGCAGTGAAATGACAGTCCAAGAGACCCAGTACTTC.

This clonotype came up a few times. J is TRBJ2-1 and V is TRBV7-8; TRBD2 matches at 10 bases. Germline V gives CDR1 SGHVS, CDR2 FQNEAQ. J lost 7 bases, V lost 5 bases, and 11 bases had no gene match. The length of the CDR3 is 16 residues. CDR3 in DNA: TGTGCCAGCAGCCATGTGAGAGCGGGAGGGCGTAATGAGCAGTTCTTC. It yields the protein CASSHVRAGGRNEQFF.

The chain uses TRBV7-2 and TRBJ2-2, with 7 bases aligning to TRBD2. V shed 6 bases, J shed 6 bases, and the junction held 4 bases outside the gene matches. Germline V CDR1 and CDR2: SGHTA, FQGNSA. CDR3 length: 13 amino acids. The CDR3 is CASSLLAPGELFF. In DNA form, the CDR3 reads TGTGCCAGCAGTTTACTAGCGCCCGGGGAGCTGTTTTTT.

This clonotype was seen ten or more times. The chain carries TRBV4-1 and TRBJ2-5; D may be TRBD1 (6 bases). The germline CDR1 and CDR2 sequences are MGHRA and YSYEKL. The ends were cut back, 1 base at V and 7 bases at J, with 13 bases in the middle. The CDR3 loop spans 14 amino acids. CDR3: CASSQGQVGGTQYF. In DNA, the CDR3 is TGCGCCAGCAGCCAAGGACAGGTTGGTGGGACCCAGTACTTC.

V is TRBV7-6 and J is TRBJ2-3, with TRBD2 as a possible D gene (6 bases). Trimming removed 5 bases from V and 8 bases from J, with 11 bases in between. CDR3 length: 12 residues. Germline V lookup: CDR1 SGHVS, CDR2 FNYEAQ. CDR3 sequence reads: CASSAGLVTQYF. CDR3 in DNA: TGTGCCAGCAGCGCGGGACTCGTTACGCAGTATTTT.

The gene calls are TRBV27 and TRBJ2-1; TRBD2 matches 16 bases. V was clipped by 7 bases and J by 3 bases; unmatched bases: 9. Per germline, CDR1 MNHEY and CDR2 SMNVEV (reference sequence). This CDR3 has 18 amino acids. The CDR3 is CASNQGLAGGKVYNEQFF. CDR3 DNA sequence: TGTGCCAGCAACCAGGGACTAGCGGGGGGGAAAGTCTACAATGAGCAGTTCTTC.

The rearrangement links TRBV2 to TRBJ2-1, with 12 bases aligning to TRBD2. The V segment lost 1 base and the J segment 5 bases; nucleotides outside the gene matches: 9. The CDR3 totals 18 residues. The germline CDR1 and CDR2 sequences are SNHLY and FYNNEI. Here the CDR3 reads CASSEEPSGRVADNEQFF. The CDR3 bases are TGTGCCAGCAGTGAAGAGCCTAGCGGGAGGGTAGCCGACAATGAGCAGTTCTTC.

The chain combines TRBV11-2 with TRBJ2-1; maybe TRBD1 (5 bases). V was trimmed by 4 bases and J by 10 bases, leaving 11 bases between them. Germline V gene lookup returns CDR1 SGHAT and CDR2 FQNNGV. The CDR3 contains 12 residues. The CDR3 region is CASSSAGWEQFF. The CDR3 nucleotides are TGTGCCAGCAGCTCCGCAGGGTGGGAGCAGTTCTTC.

The sample holds a few counts of this clonotype. V usage is TRBV12-5 and J usage is TRBJ1-2, with a weak D call TRBD1 (5 bases). Germline V gene data show CDR1 as LGHNT and CDR2 as FRNRAP. This CDR3 is 12 amino acids long. The germline V and J ends were trimmed by 7 bases and 7 bases, with 13 bases remaining between them. The CDR3 DNA reads as TGTGCTAGTGCCCGGGACTTCCTTGGCTACACCTTC. It translates to CASARDFLGYTF.

This clonotype has a handful of counts. The chain joins TRBV7-2 to TRBJ2-7; D unclear. CDR1 is SGHTA and CDR2 is FQGNSA in the germline V gene. Trimming took off 4 bases at V and 6 bases at J, with 13 bases between the two ends. The CDR3 has 13 residues. The CDR3 nucleotides read TGTGCCAGCAGCTCCGAGATGGGTGGCGAGCAGTACTTC. Translated, it gives CASSSEMGGEQYF. Based on the CDR3 plus reference TRBV7-2 and TRBJ2-7, the full variable domain is GAGVSQSPSNKVTEKGKDVELRCDPISGHTALYWYRQSLGQGLEFLIYFQGNSAPDKSGLPSDRFSAERTGGSVSTLTIQRTQQEDSAVYLCASSSEMGGEQYFGPGTRLTVT.

The rearrangement uses TRBV3-1 and TRBJ2-3; TRBD2 matches at 13 bases. The CDR3 has 17 amino acids. The germline V gene encodes CDR1 LGHDT and CDR2 YNNKEL (reference sequence). J gave up 6 bases and V 5 bases, and 11 bases lay outside the gene matches. The CDR3 DNA is TGTGCCAGCAGCACCGGACTAGCGGGGGCCTCGGGGGATACGCAGTATTTT. It specifies CASSTGLAGASGDTQYF.

The V gene is TRBV18, the J gene TRBJ1-5; D may be TRBD1 (5 bases). The CDR3 loop spans 14 amino acids. The V end lost 2 bases, the J end lost 6 bases, and 11 bases lay between the germline ends. The germline V gene encodes CDR1 KGHSH and CDR2 LQKENI. The CDR3 reads CASSPGASPQPQHF. The CDR3 coding sequence is TGTGCCAGCTCACCAGGGGCGTCTCCTCAGCCCCAGCATTTT.

This clonotype was observed once. The chain recombines TRBV7-2 with TRBJ1-2, with 9 bases matching TRBD1. Unmatched junction bases numbered 8, after V lost 4 bases and J lost 8 bases. The CDR3 consists of 14 residues. Germline V gene data show CDR1 as SGHTA and CDR2 as FQGNSA. This chain's CDR3 is CASSSRDRVYGYTF. CDR3 coding DNA: TGTGCCAGCAGCTCCCGGGACAGGGTCTACGGCTACACCTTC.

This clonotype was recorded many times. The J gene is TRBJ1-5, the V gene TRBV7-9; D possibly corresponds to TRBD1 (5 bases). V lost 1 base to trimming and J lost 2 bases, with 12 bases between them. From germline, CDR1 is SEHNR and CDR2 FQNEAQ (reference sequence). The CDR3 has 16 residues. CDR3 nucleotide sequence: TGTGCCAGCAGCTTAGAGGGGATAGGGCGCAATCAGCCCCAGCATTTT. Encoded protein: CASSLEGIGRNQPQHF.